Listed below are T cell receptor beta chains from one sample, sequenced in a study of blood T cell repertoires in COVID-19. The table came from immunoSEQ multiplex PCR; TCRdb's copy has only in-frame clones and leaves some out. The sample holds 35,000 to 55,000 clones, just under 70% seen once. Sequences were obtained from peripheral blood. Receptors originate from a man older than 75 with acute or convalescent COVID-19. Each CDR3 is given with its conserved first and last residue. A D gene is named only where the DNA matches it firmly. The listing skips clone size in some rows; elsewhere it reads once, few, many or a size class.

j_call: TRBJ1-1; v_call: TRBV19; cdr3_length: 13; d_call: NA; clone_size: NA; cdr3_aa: CASSGRQNTEAFF; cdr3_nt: TGTGCCAGTAGTGGTCGACAGAACACTGAAGCTTTCTTT
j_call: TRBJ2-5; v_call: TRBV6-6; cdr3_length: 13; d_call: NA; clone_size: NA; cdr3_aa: CASSQRPQETQYF; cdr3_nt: TGTGCCAGCAGTCAGCGGCCCCAAGAGACCCAGTACTTC
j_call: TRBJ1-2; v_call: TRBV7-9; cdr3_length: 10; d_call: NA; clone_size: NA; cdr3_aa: CATGSFGYTF; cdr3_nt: TGTGCCACTGGCAGTTTTGGCTACACCTTC
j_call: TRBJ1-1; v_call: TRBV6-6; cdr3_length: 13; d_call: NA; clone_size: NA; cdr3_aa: CASSSLHISEAFF; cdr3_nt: TGTGCCAGCAGTTCCCTCCACATCTCTGAAGCTTTCTTT
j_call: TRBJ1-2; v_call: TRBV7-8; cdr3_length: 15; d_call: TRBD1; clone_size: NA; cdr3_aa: CASSSPGQGFYGYTF; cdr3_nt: TGTGCCAGCAGCAGCCCGGGACAGGGTTTTTATGGCTACACCTTC
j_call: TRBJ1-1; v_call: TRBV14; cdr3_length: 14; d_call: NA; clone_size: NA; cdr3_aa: CASSQDRGWAEAFF; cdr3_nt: TGTGCCAGCAGCCAAGACAGGGGCTGGGCTGAAGCTTTCTTT
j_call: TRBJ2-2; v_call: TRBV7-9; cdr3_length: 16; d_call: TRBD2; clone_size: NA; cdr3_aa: CASRWGTSGRTGELFF; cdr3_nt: TGTGCCAGCAGGTGGGGGACTAGCGGGCGCACCGGGGAGCTGTTTTTT
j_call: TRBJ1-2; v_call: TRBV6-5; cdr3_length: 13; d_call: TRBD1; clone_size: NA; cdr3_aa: CATYIRQGIGYTF; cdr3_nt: TGTGCCACCTACATCCGACAGGGGATTGGCTACACCTTC
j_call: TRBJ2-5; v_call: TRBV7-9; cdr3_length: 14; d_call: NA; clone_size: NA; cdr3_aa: CASSLDRIQETQYF; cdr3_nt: TGTGCCAGCAGCTTAGACAGGATCCAAGAGACCCAGTACTTC
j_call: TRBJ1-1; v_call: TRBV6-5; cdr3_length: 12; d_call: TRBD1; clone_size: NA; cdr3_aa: CASSSDRGRAFF; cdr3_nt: TGTGCCAGCAGCTCGGACAGGGGCAGAGCTTTCTTT
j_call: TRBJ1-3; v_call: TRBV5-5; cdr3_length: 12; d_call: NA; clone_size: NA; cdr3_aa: CASSLEGNTIYF; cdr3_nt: TGTGCCAGCAGCTTGGAGGGGAACACCATATATTTT
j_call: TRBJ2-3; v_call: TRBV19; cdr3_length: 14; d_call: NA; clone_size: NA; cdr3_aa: CASSIPTGADTQYF; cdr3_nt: TGTGCCAGTAGTATCCCCACGGGGGCAGATACGCAGTATTTT
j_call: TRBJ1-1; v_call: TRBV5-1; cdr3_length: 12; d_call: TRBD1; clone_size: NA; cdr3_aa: CASSELQGTAFF; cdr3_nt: TGCGCCAGCAGCGAATTACAGGGGACAGCTTTCTTT
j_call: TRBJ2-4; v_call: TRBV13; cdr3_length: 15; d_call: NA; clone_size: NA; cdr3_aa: CASSLGSTGGSIQYF; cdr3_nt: TGTGCCAGCAGCTTAGGCTCCACAGGAGGGAGCATTCAGTACTTC
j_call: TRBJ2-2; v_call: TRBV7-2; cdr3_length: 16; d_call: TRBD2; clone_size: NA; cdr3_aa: CASSPRSGTTNGELFF; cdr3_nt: TGTGCCAGCAGCCCCCGATCCGGGACTACTAACGGGGAGCTGTTTTTT
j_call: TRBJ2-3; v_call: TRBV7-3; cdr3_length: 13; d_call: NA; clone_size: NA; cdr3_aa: CASKPSGTDTQYF; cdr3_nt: TGTGCCAGCAAACCTAGCGGCACAGATACGCAGTATTTT
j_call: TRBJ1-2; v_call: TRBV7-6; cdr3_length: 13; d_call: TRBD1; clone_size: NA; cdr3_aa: CASSFTGGYGYTF; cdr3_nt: TGTGCCAGCAGCTTTACAGGGGGCTATGGCTACACCTTC
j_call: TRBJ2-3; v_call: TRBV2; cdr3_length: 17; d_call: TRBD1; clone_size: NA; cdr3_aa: CASSVGGTGASTDTQYF; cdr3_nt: TGTGCCAGCAGTGTGGGGGGGACAGGGGCTAGCACAGATACGCAGTATTTT
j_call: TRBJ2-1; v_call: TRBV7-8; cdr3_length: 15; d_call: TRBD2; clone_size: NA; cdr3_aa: CASSLGLAGEGEQFF; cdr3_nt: TGTGCCAGCAGCCTGGGACTAGCGGGAGAAGGTGAGCAGTTCTTC
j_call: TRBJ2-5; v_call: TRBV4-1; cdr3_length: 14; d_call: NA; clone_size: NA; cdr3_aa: CASSQNSGQETQYF; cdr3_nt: TGCGCCAGCAGCCAAAATTCGGGACAAGAGACCCAGTACTTC
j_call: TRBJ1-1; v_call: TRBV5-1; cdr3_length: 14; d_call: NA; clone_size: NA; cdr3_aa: CASHEAGAETEAFF; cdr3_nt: TGCGCCAGCCACGAAGCGGGGGCTGAGACTGAAGCTTTCTTT
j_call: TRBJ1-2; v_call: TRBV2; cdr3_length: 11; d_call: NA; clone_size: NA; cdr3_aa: CASWQGSGYTF; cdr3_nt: TGTGCCTCTTGGCAGGGGAGTGGCTACACCTTC
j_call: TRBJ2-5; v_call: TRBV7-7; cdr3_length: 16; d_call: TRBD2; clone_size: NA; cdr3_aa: CASSPLSGGGRETQYF; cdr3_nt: TGTGCTAGCAGCCCACTCTCGGGGGGGGGCCGAGAGACCCAGTACTTC
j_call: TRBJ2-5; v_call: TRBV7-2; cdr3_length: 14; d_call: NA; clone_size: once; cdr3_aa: CASSATGSRETQYF; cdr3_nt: TGTGCCAGCAGCGCGACGGGGTCCCGGGAGACCCAGTACTTC
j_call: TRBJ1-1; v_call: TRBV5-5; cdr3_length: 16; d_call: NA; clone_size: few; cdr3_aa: CASSLDPGGGSTEAFF; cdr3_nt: TGTGCCAGCAGCTTGGATCCCGGGGGTGGAAGCACTGAAGCTTTCTTT
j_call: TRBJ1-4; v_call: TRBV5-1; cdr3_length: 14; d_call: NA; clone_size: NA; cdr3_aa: CASRLGGVEEKLFF; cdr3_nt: TGCGCCAGCCGCCTAGGGGGGGTAGAGGAAAAACTGTTTTTT
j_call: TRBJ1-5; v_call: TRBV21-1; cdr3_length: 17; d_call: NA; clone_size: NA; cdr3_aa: CASHNRTGADSNQPQHF; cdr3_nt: TGTGCCAGCCACAATCGGACAGGGGCCGATAGCAATCAGCCCCAGCATTTT
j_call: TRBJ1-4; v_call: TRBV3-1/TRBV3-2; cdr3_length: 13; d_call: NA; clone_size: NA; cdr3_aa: CASSQDLGDKLFF; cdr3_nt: TGTGCCAGCAGCCAAGATTTAGGGGATAAACTGTTTTTT
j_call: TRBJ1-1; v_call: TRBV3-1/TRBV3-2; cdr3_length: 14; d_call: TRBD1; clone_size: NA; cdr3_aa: CASSLKGQISEAFF; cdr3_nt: TGTGCCAGCAGCCTAAAGGGACAGATCTCTGAAGCTTTCTTT
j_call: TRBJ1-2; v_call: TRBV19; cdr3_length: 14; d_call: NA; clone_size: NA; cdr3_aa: CASSMGQELYGYTF; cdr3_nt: TGTGCCAGTAGTATGGGTCAGGAACTCTATGGCTACACCTTC
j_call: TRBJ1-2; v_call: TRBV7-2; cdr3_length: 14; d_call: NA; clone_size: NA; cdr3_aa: CASSFTAAGYGYTF; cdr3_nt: TGTGCCAGCAGCTTCACAGCAGCTGGCTATGGCTACACCTTC
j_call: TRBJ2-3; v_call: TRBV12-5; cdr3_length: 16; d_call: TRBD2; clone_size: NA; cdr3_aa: CASGLVGAGGTDTQYF; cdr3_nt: TGTGCTAGTGGTTTGGTAGGGGCGGGGGGCACAGATACGCAGTATTTT
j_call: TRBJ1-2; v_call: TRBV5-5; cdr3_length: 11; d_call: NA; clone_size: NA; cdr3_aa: CASSSRGGYTF; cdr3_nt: TGTGCCAGCAGTTCGCGGGGAGGCTACACCTTC
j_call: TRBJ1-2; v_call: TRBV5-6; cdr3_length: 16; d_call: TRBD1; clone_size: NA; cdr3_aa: CASSWTAGQEFYGYTF; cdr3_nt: TGTGCCAGCAGCTGGACCGCTGGACAGGAATTCTATGGCTACACCTTC
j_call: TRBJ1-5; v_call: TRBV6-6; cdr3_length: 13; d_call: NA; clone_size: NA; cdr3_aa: CASRPQGNQPQHF; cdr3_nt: TGTGCCAGCAGACCCCAGGGAAATCAGCCCCAGCATTTT
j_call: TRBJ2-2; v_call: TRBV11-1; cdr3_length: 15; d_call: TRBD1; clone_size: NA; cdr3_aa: CASSRDREDTGELFF; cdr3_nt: TGTGCCAGCAGCCGGGACAGGGAAGACACCGGGGAGCTGTTTTTT
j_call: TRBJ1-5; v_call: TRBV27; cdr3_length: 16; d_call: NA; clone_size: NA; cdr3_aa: CASRRRGVWSNQPQHF; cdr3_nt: TGTGCCAGCAGACGGAGGGGTGTTTGGAGCAATCAGCCCCAGCATTTT
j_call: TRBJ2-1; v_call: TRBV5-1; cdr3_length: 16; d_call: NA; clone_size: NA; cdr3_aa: CASSLEIAASYNEQFF; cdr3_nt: TGCGCCAGCAGCTTGGAGATAGCGGCCTCCTACAATGAGCAGTTCTTC
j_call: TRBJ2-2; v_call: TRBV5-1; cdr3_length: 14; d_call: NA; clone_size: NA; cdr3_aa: CASSLGQNTGELFF; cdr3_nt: TGCGCCAGCAGCCTTGGACAGAACACCGGGGAGCTGTTTTTT
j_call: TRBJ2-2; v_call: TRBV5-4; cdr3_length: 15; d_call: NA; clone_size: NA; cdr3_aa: CASSLAGLNTGELFF; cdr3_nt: TGTGCCAGCAGCTTGGCCGGACTTAACACCGGGGAGCTGTTTTTT
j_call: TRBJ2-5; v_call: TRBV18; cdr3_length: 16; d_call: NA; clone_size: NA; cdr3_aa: CASSPRGGVISETQYF; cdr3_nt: TGTGCCAGCTCACCACGTGGCGGGGTTATTTCGGAGACCCAGTACTTC
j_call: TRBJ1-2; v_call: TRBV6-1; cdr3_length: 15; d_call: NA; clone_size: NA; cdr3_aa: CASSDRTDQLYGYTF; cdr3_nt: TGTGCCAGCAGTGACAGGACAGACCAGTTATATGGCTACACCTTC
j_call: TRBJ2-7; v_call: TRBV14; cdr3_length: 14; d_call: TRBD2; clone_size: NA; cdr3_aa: CASSLLNRGGEQYF; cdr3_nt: TGTGCCAGCAGCCTCCTAAACCGGGGAGGGGAGCAGTACTTC
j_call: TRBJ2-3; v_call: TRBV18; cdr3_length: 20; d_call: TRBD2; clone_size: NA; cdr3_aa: CASTDGTSGSWTVGTDTQYF; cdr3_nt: TGTGCCAGCACAGACGGGACTAGCGGGAGTTGGACAGTGGGCACAGATACGCAGTATTTT
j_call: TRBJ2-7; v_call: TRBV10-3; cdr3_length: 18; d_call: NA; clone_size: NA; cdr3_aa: CAISGGRVGTPASYEQYF; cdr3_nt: TGTGCCATCAGTGGAGGTCGGGTAGGTACACCAGCCTCCTACGAGCAGTACTTC
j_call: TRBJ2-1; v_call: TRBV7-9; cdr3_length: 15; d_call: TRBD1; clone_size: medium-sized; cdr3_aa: CASRPKDRVYNEQFF; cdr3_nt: TGTGCCAGCAGACCCAAGGACAGGGTTTACAATGAGCAGTTCTTC